These T cell receptor beta chains were read from a single sample in a study of CD8+ T cells in alopecia areata. The assay was immunoSEQ multiplex PCR, and TCRdb's table has in-frame clones only and misses some. The data contain hundreds of thousands of clones, about two thirds of them singletons. The sequencing used CD4+ T cells sorted from blood, collected at week 0. The receptors come from a human donor with alopecia areata. Each CDR3 is given with its conserved first and last residue. D genes are given only for firm matches. Clone size, where shown, is once, few, many, or a class for clones that have expanded.

V: TRBV6-6; J: TRBJ1-1; D: .; length: 12; size: .; CDR3: CASRLDSTEAFF; DNA: TGTGCCAGCAGACTAGACAGCACTGAAGCTTTCTTT
V: TRBV30; J: TRBJ1-2; D: .; length: 13; size: .; CDR3: CAWTWGGYYGYTF; DNA: TGTGCCTGGACATGGGGAGGGTACTATGGCTACACCTTC
V: TRBV7-2; J: TRBJ2-7; D: TRBD1; length: 15; size: .; CDR3: CASSSRQGARGEQYF; DNA: TGTGCCAGCAGCTCACGACAGGGGGCCAGGGGCGAGCAGTACTTC
V: TRBV5-1; J: TRBJ2-2; D: .; length: 13; size: .; CDR3: CASSMANTGELFF; DNA: TGCGCCAGCAGTATGGCGAACACCGGGGAGCTGTTTTTT
V: TRBV7-2; J: TRBJ2-5; D: TRBD1; length: 17; size: .; CDR3: CASTSSPGQGRMETQYF; DNA: TGTGCCAGCACCTCGTCTCCGGGACAGGGGCGCATGGAGACCCAGTACTTC
V: TRBV29-1; J: TRBJ2-5; D: .; length: 13; size: .; CDR3: CSVVVGRRETQYF; DNA: TGCAGCGTTGTCGTGGGGCGAAGAGAGACCCAGTACTTC
V: TRBV14; J: TRBJ2-1; D: .; length: 15; size: .; CDR3: CASSQRSYLGGEQFF; DNA: TGTGCCAGCAGCCAACGGTCATACCTCGGGGGTGAGCAGTTCTTC
V: TRBV18; J: TRBJ1-5; D: .; length: 15; size: once; CDR3: CASSLGMTGREPQHF; DNA: TGTGCCAGCTCACTGGGAATGACGGGTCGGGAGCCCCAGCATTTT
V: TRBV4-3; J: TRBJ1-2; D: TRBD1; length: 14; size: few; CDR3: CASSQDKGARGYTF; DNA: TGCGCCAGCAGCCAAGATAAGGGGGCGCGGGGCTACACCTTC
V: TRBV25-1; J: TRBJ1-2; D: .; length: 13; size: .; CDR3: CASSEGLEYGYTF; DNA: TGTGCCAGCAGTGAAGGGTTAGAGTATGGCTACACCTTC
V: TRBV30; J: TRBJ2-6; D: .; length: 15; size: .; CDR3: CAWSVRGSGANVLTF; DNA: TGTGCCTGGAGTGTACGGGGCTCCGGGGCCAACGTCCTGACTTTC
V: TRBV7-9; J: TRBJ2-7; D: .; length: 13; size: once; CDR3: CASSLLPRDEQYF; DNA: TGTGCCAGCAGCTTACTGCCTCGCGACGAGCAGTACTTC
V: TRBV5-1; J: TRBJ1-2; D: .; length: 14; size: .; CDR3: CASSTLQGGYGYTF; DNA: TGCGCCAGCAGCACACTACAGGGAGGCTATGGCTACACCTTC
V: TRBV27; J: TRBJ1-1; D: .; length: 13; size: once; CDR3: CASSFQGRTEAFF; DNA: TGTGCCAGCAGTTTTCAGGGACGGACTGAAGCTTTCTTT
V: TRBV9; J: TRBJ2-2; D: .; length: 14; size: .; CDR3: CASSGPANTGELFF; DNA: TGTGCCAGCAGCGGGCCGGCGAACACCGGGGAGCTGTTTTTT
V: TRBV18; J: TRBJ2-7; D: .; length: 13; size: .; CDR3: CASSPRPESEQYF; DNA: TGTGCCAGCTCACCAAGGCCAGAAAGCGAGCAGTACTTC
V: TRBV10-3; J: TRBJ2-7; D: .; length: 12; size: .; CDR3: CAIKDSNYEQYF; DNA: TGTGCCATCAAGGACAGCAACTACGAGCAGTACTTC
V: TRBV6-1; J: TRBJ2-1; D: TRBD2; length: 15; size: .; CDR3: CASTPPSGGALPAFF; DNA: TGTGCCAGCACCCCACCTAGCGGGGGGGCCTTACCGGCGTTCTTC
V: TRBV29-1; J: TRBJ1-4; D: .; length: 12; size: .; CDR3: CSVVGEDEKLFF; DNA: TGCAGCGTTGTGGGTGAAGACGAAAAACTGTTTTTT
V: TRBV4-1; J: TRBJ2-2; D: .; length: 15; size: .; CDR3: CASSQELGGRRELFF; DNA: TGCGCCAGCAGCCAAGAGTTGGGAGGCCGGAGGGAGCTGTTTTTT
V: TRBV13; J: TRBJ2-6; D: .; length: 16; size: .; CDR3: CASALHGASGANVLTF; DNA: TGTGCCTCCGCGCTACATGGCGCCTCTGGGGCCAACGTCCTGACTTTC
V: TRBV29-1; J: TRBJ2-5; D: .; length: 11; size: few; CDR3: CSVASLETQYF; DNA: TGCAGCGTTGCATCCCTGGAGACCCAGTACTTC
V: TRBV7-9; J: TRBJ1-2; D: .; length: 13; size: .; CDR3: CASSTTENYGYTF; DNA: TGTGCCAGCAGCACCACTGAGAACTATGGCTACACCTTC
V: TRBV4-3; J: TRBJ2-3; D: .; length: 14; size: .; CDR3: CASSHRPRGDTQYF; DNA: TGCGCCAGCAGTCACCGCCCCCGGGGAGATACGCAGTATTTT
V: TRBV4-1; J: TRBJ2-1; D: TRBD1; length: 15; size: few; CDR3: CASSPRDRVYNEQFF; DNA: TGCGCCAGCAGCCCCCGGGACAGGGTCTACAATGAGCAGTTCTTC
V: TRBV9; J: TRBJ1-2; D: TRBD1; length: 13; size: .; CDR3: CASSATGIGGYTF; DNA: TGTGCCAGCAGCGCGACAGGGATTGGTGGCTACACCTTC
V: TRBV15; J: TRBJ2-7; D: .; length: 13; size: .; CDR3: CATSRGQVYEQYF; DNA: TGTGCCACCAGCAGAGGACAGGTTTACGAGCAGTACTTC
V: TRBV4-1; J: TRBJ2-3; D: TRBD2; length: 18; size: .; CDR3: CASSQALFGGGAADTQYF; DNA: TGCGCCAGCAGCCAAGCGCTCTTTGGCGGGGGGGCGGCAGATACGCAGTATTTT
V: TRBV7-2; J: TRBJ1-6; D: .; length: 15; size: .; CDR3: CASSLESGYDSPLHF; DNA: TGTGCCAGCAGCTTAGAATCAGGGTATGATTCACCCCTCCACTTT
V: TRBV5-1; J: TRBJ2-3; D: .; length: 15; size: once; CDR3: CASSVARARTDTQYF; DNA: TGCGCCAGCAGCGTCGCTCGGGCCCGCACAGATACGCAGTATTTT
V: TRBV27; J: TRBJ1-1; D: .; length: 14; size: .; CDR3: CASSLQGGATEAFF; DNA: TGTGCCAGCAGTCTACAGGGAGGAGCCACTGAAGCTTTCTTT
V: TRBV15; J: TRBJ2-7; D: .; length: 14; size: .; CDR3: CATSREGRAYEQYF; DNA: TGTGCCACCAGCAGAGAAGGCAGGGCCTACGAGCAGTACTTC
V: TRBV4-2; J: TRBJ1-4; D: TRBD1; length: 14; size: once; CDR3: CASSQTGGPEKLFF; DNA: TGTGCCAGCAGCCAAACAGGGGGCCCTGAAAAACTGTTTTTT
V: TRBV29-1; J: TRBJ2-7; D: .; length: 11; size: .; CDR3: CSVAGAYEQYF; DNA: TGCAGCGTCGCCGGTGCCTACGAGCAGTACTTC
V: TRBV5-1; J: TRBJ2-3; D: .; length: 15; size: few; CDR3: CASSPEVASTDTQYF; DNA: TGCGCCAGCAGCCCCGAGGTAGCGAGCACAGATACGCAGTATTTT
V: TRBV4-2; J: TRBJ2-3; D: TRBD2; length: 14; size: few; CDR3: CASSSRGGTDTQYF; DNA: TGTGCCAGCAGCTCCCGGGGGGGCACAGATACGCAGTATTTT
V: TRBV30; J: TRBJ2-5; D: TRBD1; length: 15; size: once; CDR3: CASRSGQGRQETQYF; DNA: TGTGCCTCCCGATCCGGACAGGGGAGGCAAGAGACCCAGTACTTC
V: TRBV27; J: TRBJ2-2; D: TRBD1; length: 11; size: .; CDR3: CGSGGPGELFF; DNA: TGTGGCTCAGGGGGCCCCGGGGAGCTGTTTTTT
V: TRBV15; J: TRBJ2-7; D: .; length: 13; size: .; CDR3: CATSRDDPYEQYF; DNA: TGTGCCACCAGCAGAGATGATCCCTACGAGCAGTACTTC
V: TRBV5-1; J: TRBJ2-4; D: .; length: 13; size: few; CDR3: CASSLEPLNIQYF; DNA: TGCGCCAGCAGCTTGGAACCACTGAACATTCAGTACTTC
V: TRBV30; J: TRBJ2-7; D: TRBD1; length: 13; size: .; CDR3: CAWSSQDRPLEYF; DNA: TGTGCCTGGAGTTCACAGGACAGGCCACTGGAGTACTTC
V: TRBV5-1; J: TRBJ1-2; D: .; length: 12; size: few; CDR3: CASSPWGDGYTF; DNA: TGCGCCAGCAGCCCCTGGGGAGATGGCTACACCTTC
V: TRBV7-9; J: TRBJ2-5; D: .; length: 15; size: .; CDR3: CASSDTRAWKETQYF; DNA: TGTGCCAGCTCCGACACCCGGGCATGGAAAGAGACCCAGTACTTC
V: TRBV7-8; J: TRBJ2-1; D: TRBD2; length: 17; size: .; CDR3: CASSLGGRGSSYNEQFF; DNA: TGTGCCAGCAGCTTAGGAGGGCGGGGGAGCTCCTACAATGAGCAGTTCTTC
V: TRBV30; J: TRBJ1-1; D: .; length: 15; size: .; CDR3: CAWSSLLSKNTEAFF; DNA: TGTGCCTGGAGTTCCCTTCTATCAAAGAACACTGAAGCTTTCTTT
V: TRBV5-4; J: TRBJ1-6; D: TRBD1; length: 15; size: .; CDR3: CASSFQTGSNSPLHF; DNA: TGTGCCAGCAGCTTCCAGACAGGGAGCAATTCACCCCTCCACTTT
V: TRBV5-4; J: TRBJ1-2; D: TRBD1; length: 14; size: .; CDR3: CASSLSGGAYGYTF; DNA: TGTGCCAGCAGCTTGTCAGGGGGCGCCTATGGCTACACCTTC
V: TRBV15; J: TRBJ2-7; D: .; length: 15; size: .; CDR3: CATSRERLRTTSKYF; DNA: TGTGCCACCAGCAGAGAGAGGTTGAGGACTACGAGCAAGTACTTC
V: TRBV5-1; J: TRBJ2-3; D: .; length: 15; size: .; CDR3: CASSRAGSLTDTQYF; DNA: TGCGCCAGCAGCAGGGCGGGGTCGTTGACAGATACGCAGTATTTT
V: TRBV28; J: TRBJ1-5; D: .; length: 14; size: .; CDR3: CASAPGGIHQPQHF; DNA: TGTGCCAGCGCCCCTGGGGGTATCCATCAGCCCCAGCATTTT
V: TRBV30; J: TRBJ1-1; D: TRBD1; length: 13; size: .; CDR3: CAYRDRGYTEAFF; DNA: TGTGCCTATCGGGACAGGGGCTACACTGAAGCTTTCTTT
V: TRBV29-1; J: TRBJ2-5; D: .; length: 11; size: few; CDR3: CSVGPQETQYF; DNA: TGCAGCGTTGGCCCACAAGAGACCCAGTACTTC
V: TRBV7-2; J: TRBJ2-1; D: .; length: 16; size: .; CDR3: CASSSLRFPNRDEQFF; DNA: TGTGCCAGCAGCTCACTCAGATTCCCGAATAGGGATGAGCAGTTCTTC
V: TRBV7-6; J: TRBJ1-4; D: .; length: 16; size: .; CDR3: CASSPSGGEVDEKLFF; DNA: TGTGCCAGCAGCCCGTCGGGGGGGGAGGTTGATGAAAAACTGTTTTTT